This T cell receptor beta chain was sequenced in a study of blood T cell repertoires in COVID-19. Comment on this clone: In the same sample, other DNA sequences code for this CDR3.

Authors' methods: Using reference gene primer amplification, nucleated cell counts were estimated. The protocol was immunoSEQ multiplex PCR, while the TCRdb copy is restricted to in-frame clones and leaves out a portion. The V and J calls and clone size come from that table; D and trimming were worked out from the DNA. The data show under 300,000 clones, 84% seen once. Material: peripheral blood. The origin of this receptor is a woman in her thirties or forties who had recovered from COVID-19.

The CDR3: CASSLDSQNTEAFF. The CDR3 DNA follows: TGCGCCAGCAGCTTAGACAGCCAGAACACTGAAGCTTTCTTT. The genes are TRBV5-1 and TRBJ1-1; D possibly corresponds to TRBD1 (5 bases). The CDR3 is made up of 14 amino acids. Germline loops: CDR1 SGHRS, CDR2 YFSETQ. With 2 bases removed from V and 1 base from J, the gap between germline ends came to 9 bases.